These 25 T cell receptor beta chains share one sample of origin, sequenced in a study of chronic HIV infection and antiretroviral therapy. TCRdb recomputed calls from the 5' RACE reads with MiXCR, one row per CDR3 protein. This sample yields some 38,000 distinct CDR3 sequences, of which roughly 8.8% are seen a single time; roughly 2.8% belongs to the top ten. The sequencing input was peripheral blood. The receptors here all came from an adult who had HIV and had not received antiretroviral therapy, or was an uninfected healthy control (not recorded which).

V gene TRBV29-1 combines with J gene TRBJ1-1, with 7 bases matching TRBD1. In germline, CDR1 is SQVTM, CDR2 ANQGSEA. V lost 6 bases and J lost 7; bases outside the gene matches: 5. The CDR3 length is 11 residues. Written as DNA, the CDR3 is TGCAGCGTGACAGGGCACAGTGAAGCTTTCTTT. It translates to CSVTGHSEAFF.

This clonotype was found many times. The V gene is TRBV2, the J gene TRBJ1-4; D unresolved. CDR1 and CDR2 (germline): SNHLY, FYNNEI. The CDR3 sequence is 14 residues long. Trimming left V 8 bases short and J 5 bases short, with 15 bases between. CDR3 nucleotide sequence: TGTGCCAGCCGTCCAAGTTCGCCAAATGAAAAACTGTTTTTT. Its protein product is CASRPSSPNEKLFF.

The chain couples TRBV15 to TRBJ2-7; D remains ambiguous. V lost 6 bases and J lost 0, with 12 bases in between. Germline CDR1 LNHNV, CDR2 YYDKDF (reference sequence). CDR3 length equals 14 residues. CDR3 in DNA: TGTGCCACCAGTCGGACCGTAAACTCCTACGAGCAGTACTTC. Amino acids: CATSRTVNSYEQYF.

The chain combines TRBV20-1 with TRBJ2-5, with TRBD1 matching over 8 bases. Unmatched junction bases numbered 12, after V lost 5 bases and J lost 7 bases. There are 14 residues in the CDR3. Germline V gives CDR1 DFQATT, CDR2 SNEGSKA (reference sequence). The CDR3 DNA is TGCAGTGCTTTTGACAGGGGAGGCGGAGGGACCCAGTACTTC. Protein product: CSAFDRGGGGTQYF.

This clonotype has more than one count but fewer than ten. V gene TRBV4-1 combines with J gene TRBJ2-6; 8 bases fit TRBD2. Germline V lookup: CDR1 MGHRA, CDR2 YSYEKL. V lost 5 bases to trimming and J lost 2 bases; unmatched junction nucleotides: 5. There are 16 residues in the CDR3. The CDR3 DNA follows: TGCGCCAGCAGCGAAGTAGCGGGGACTGGGGCCAACGTCCTGACTTTC. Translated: CASSEVAGTGANVLTF.

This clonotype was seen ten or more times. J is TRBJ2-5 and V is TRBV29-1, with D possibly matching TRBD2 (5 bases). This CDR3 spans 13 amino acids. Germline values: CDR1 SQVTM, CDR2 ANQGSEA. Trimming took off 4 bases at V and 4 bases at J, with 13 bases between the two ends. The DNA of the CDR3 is TGCAGCGTTGGGGTACCGGGGTTAGAGACCCAGTACTTC. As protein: CSVGVPGLETQYF.

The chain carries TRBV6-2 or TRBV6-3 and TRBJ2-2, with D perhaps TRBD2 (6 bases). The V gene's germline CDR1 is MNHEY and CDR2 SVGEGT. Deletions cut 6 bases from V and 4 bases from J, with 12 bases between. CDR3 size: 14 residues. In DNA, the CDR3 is TGTGCCAGCAGGCAGTCGGAGGGCACCGGGGAGCTGTTTTTT. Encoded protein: CASRQSEGTGELFF.

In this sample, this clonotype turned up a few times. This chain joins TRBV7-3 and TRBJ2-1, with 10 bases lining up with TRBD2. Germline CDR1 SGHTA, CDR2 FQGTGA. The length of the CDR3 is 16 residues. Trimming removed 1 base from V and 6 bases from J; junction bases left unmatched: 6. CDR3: CASSLSIAGGGNEQFF. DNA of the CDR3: TGTGCCAGCAGCTTAAGTATAGCGGGAGGAGGCAATGAGCAGTTCTTC. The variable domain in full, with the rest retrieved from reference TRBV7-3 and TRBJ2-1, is GAGVSQTPSNKVTEKGKYVELRCDPISGHTALYWYRQSLGQGPEFLIYFQGTGAADDSGLPNDRFFAVRPEGSVSTLKIQRTERGDSAVYLCASSLSIAGGGNEQFFGPGTRLTVL.

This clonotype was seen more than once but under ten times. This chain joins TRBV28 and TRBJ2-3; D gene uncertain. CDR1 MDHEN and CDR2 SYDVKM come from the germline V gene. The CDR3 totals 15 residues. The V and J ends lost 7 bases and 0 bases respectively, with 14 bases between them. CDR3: CASTFGQISTDTQYF. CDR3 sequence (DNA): TGTGCCAGCACTTTCGGGCAGATTAGCACAGATACGCAGTATTTT.

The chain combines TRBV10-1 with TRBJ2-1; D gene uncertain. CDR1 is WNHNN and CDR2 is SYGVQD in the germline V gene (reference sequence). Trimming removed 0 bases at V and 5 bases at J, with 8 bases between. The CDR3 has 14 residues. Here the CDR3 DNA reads TGCGCCAGCAGTGAGTCAGGACCCAACAATGAGCAGTTCTTC. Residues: CASSESGPNNEQFF.

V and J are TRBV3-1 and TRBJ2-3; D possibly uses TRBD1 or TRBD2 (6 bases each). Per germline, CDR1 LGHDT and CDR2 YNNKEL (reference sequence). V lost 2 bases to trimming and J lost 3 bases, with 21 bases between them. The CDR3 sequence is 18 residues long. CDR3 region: CASSQPSERRGGTDTQYF. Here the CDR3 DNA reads TGTGCCAGCAGCCAACCCTCCGAGCGGAGAGGGGGGACAGATACGCAGTATTTT.

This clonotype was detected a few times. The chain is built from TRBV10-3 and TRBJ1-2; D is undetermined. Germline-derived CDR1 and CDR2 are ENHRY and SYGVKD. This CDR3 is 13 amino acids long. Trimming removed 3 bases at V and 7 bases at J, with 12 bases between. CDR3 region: CAISDDSRAGYTF. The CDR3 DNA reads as TGTGCCATCAGTGATGACTCACGGGCTGGCTACACCTTC.

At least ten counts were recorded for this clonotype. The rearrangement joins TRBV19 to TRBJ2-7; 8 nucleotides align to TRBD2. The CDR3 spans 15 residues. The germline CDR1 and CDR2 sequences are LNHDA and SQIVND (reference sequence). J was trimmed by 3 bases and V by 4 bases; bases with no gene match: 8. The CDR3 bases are TGTGCCAGTAGTACTACTAGCGGTGTAGACTACGAGCAGTACTTC. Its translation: CASSTTSGVDYEQYF.

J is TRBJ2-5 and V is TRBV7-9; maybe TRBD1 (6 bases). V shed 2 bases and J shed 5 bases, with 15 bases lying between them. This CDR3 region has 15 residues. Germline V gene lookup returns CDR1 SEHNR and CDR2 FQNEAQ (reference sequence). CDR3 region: CASSLPDRPGETQYF. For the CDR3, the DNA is TGTGCCAGCAGCTTACCGGACAGACCGGGGGAGACCCAGTACTTC.

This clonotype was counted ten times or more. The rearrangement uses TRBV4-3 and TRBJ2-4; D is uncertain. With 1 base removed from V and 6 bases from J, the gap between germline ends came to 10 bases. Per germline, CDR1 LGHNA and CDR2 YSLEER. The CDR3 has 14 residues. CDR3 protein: CASSQGGGLNIQYF. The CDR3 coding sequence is TGCGCCAGCAGCCAAGGAGGCGGTTTAAACATTCAGTACTTC.

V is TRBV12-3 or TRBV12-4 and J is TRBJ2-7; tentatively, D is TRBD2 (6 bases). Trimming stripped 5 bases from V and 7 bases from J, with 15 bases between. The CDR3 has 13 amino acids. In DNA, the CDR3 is TGTGCCAGCAGTCCCCCGGGACTGTCTGAGCAGTACTTC. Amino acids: CASSPPGLSEQYF.

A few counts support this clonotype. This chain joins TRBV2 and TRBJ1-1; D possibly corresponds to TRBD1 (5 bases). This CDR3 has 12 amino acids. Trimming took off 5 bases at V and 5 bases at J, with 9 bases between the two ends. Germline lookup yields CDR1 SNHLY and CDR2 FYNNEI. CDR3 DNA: TGTGCCAGCAGTTTGGACACTACTGAAGCTTTCTTT. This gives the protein CASSLDTTEAFF.

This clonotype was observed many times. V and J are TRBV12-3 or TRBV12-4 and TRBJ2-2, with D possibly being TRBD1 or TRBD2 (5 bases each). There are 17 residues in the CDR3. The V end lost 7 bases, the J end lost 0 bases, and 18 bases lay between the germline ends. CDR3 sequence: CASTQVWDGTNTGELFF. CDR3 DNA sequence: TGTGCCAGCACCCAAGTTTGGGACGGCACGAACACCGGGGAGCTGTTTTTT.

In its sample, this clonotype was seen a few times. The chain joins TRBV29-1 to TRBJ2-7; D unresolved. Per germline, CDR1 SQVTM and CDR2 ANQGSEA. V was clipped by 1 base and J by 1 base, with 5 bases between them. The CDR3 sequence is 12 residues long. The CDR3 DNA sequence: TGCAGCGTTGAAGCTGATTCCTACGAGCAGTACTTC. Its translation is CSVEADSYEQYF.

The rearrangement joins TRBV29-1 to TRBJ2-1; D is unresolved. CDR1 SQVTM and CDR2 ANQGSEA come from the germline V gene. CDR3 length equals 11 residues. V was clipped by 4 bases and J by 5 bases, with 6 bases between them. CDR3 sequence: CSVARDNEQFF. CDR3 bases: TGCAGCGTTGCCCGGGACAATGAGCAGTTCTTC.

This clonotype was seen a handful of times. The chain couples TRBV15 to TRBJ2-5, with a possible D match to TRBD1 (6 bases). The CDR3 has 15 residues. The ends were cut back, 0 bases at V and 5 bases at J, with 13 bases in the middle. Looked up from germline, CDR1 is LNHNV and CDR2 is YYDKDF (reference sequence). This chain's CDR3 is CATSRETGKEETQYF. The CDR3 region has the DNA TGTGCCACCAGCAGAGAAACAGGGAAGGAGGAGACCCAGTACTTC.

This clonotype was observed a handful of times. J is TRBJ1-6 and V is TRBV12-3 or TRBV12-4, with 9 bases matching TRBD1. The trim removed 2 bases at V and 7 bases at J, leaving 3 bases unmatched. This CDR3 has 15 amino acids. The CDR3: CASSLMGTGNSPLHF. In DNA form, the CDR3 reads TGTGCCAGCAGTTTAATGGGGACAGGGAATTCACCCCTCCACTTT.

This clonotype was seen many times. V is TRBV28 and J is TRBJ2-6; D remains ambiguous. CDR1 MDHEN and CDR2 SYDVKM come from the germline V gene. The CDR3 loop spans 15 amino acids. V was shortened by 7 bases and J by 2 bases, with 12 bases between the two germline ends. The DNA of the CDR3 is TGTGCCAGCAACCCCCTTAATACTGGGGCCAACGTCCTGACTTTC. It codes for CASNPLNTGANVLTF. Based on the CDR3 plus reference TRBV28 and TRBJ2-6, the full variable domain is DVKVTQSSRYLVKRTGEKVFLECVQDMDHENMFWYRQDPGLGLRLIYFSYDVKMKEKGDIPEGYSVSREKKERFSLILESASTNQTSMYLCASNPLNTGANVLTFGAGSRLTVL.

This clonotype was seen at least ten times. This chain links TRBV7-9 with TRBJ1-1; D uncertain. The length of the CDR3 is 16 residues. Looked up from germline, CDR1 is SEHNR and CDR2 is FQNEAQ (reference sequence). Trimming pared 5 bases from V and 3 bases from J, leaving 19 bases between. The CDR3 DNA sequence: TGTGCCAGCAGCCATCCATGGGAGGCTTTGGACACTGAAGCTTTCTTT. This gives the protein CASSHPWEALDTEAFF.

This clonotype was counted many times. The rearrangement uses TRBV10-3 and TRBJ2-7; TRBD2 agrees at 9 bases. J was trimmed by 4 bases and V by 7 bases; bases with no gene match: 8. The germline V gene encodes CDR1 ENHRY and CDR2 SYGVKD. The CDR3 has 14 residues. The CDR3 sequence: CAIKTLAGPYEQYF. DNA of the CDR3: TGTGCCATCAAGACACTAGCGGGCCCTTACGAGCAGTACTTC.